This T cell receptor beta chain was retrieved from a study of blood T cell repertoires in COVID-19. The germline V gene encodes CDR1 SGHTA and CDR2 FQGNSA. The ends lost 5 bases at V and 4 bases at J; junction bases unmatched: 7. The CDR3 is 16 amino acids. Profiling relied on immunoSEQ multiplex PCR, and the TCRdb table lists in-frame clones only, not all of them. The sample has tens of thousands of clones; 70% to 90% are singletons. This sequence originates from a woman aged 80 or over with COVID-19, enrolled during active disease. Sample: peripheral blood. This chain uses TRBV7-2 with TRBJ2-5, with 13 nucleotides matching TRBD2. The CDR3 DNA reads TGTGCCAGCAGCCTGCGGACTAGCGGGAGTCGAGAGACCCAGTACTTC. Translation: CASSLRTSGSRETQYF.